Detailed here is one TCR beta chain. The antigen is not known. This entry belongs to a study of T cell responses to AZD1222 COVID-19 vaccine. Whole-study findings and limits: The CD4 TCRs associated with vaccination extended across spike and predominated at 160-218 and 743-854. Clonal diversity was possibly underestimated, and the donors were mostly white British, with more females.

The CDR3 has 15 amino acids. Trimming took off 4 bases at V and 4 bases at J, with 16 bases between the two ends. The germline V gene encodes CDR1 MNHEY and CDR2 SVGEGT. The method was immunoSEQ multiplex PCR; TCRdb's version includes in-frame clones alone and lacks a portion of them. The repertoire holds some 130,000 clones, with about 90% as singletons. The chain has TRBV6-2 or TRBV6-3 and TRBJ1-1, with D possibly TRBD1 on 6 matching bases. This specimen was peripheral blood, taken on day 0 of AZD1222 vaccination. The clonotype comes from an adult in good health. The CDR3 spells CASSWLIGGGTEAFF. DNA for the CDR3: TGTGCCAGCAGTTGGTTGATCGGGGGCGGCACTGAAGCTTTCTTT.